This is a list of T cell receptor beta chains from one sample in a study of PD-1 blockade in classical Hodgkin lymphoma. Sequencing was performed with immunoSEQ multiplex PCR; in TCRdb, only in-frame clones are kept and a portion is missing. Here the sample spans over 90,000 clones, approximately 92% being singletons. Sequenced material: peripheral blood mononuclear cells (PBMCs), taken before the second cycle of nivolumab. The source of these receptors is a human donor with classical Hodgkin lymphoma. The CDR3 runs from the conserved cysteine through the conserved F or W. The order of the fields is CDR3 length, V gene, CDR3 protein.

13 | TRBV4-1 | CASSPSSAGEQYF
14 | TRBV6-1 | CASKATSSYNEQFF
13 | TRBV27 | CASSLTEKETQYF
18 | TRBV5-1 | CASSLVSPSQGAYEKLFF
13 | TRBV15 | CASRDPGQGGYTF
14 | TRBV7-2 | CASRPRGNTGELFF
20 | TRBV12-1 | CASSFEGHDPTSNSYNEQFF
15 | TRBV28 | CASRGSGSLSYEQYF
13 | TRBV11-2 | CASSLSPNTEAFF
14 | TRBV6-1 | CASLERNTQETQYF
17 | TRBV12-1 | CASSGRTSGSGADTQYF